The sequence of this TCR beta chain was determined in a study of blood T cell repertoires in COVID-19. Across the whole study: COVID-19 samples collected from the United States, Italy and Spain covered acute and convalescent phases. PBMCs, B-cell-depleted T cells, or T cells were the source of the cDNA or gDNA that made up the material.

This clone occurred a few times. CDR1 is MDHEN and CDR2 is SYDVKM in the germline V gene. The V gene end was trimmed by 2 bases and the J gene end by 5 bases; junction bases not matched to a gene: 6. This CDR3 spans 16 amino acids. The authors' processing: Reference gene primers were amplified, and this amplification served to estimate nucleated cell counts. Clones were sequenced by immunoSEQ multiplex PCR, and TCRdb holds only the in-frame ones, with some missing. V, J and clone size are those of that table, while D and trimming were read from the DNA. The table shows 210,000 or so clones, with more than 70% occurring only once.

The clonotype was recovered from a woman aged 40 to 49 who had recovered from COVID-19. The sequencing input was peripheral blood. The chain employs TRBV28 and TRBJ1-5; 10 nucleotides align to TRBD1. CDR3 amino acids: CASSLDLTGGYQPQHF. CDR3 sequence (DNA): TGTGCCAGCAGTTTAGATTTGACAGGGGGCTATCAGCCCCAGCATTTT.